This section outlines one TCR beta chain sequence together with its context. The source of the sample is a study of control samples from healthy donors and cancer patients. The CDR3 is 14 residues long. V dropped 0 bases and J dropped 4; count of bases not matched to a gene: 1. The germline V gene encodes CDR1 MNHNY and CDR2 SVGAGI (reference sequence). Sequenced by immunoSEQ multiplex PCR; TCRdb stores in-frame clones only, minus some. The sample comprises approximately 90,000 clones, over 85% of which are singletons, and about 1.5% rests with the top ten. The chain couples TRBV6-6 to TRBJ2-7, with 9 bases that match TRBD1. The sequence derives from a woman in her twenties or thirties in good health. The sequenced sample was blood. The CDR3 sequence: CASSYSDRGYEQYF. The CDR3 nucleotides are TGTGCCAGCAGTTACTCGGACAGGGGATACGAGCAGTACTTC.